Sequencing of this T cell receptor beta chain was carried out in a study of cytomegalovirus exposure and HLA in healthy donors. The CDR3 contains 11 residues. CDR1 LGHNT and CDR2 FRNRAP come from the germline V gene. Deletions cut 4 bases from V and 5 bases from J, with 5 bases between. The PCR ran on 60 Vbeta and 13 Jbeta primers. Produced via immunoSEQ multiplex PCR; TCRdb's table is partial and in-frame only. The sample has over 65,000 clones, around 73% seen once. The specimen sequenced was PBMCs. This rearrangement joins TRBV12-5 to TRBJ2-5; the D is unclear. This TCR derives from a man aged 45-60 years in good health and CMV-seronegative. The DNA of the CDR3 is TGTGCTAGTGGTTGGCGGGAGACCCAGTACTTC. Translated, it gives CASGWRETQYF.